This T cell receptor (beta chain) emerged from a study of blood T cell repertoires in COVID-19 (dated by TCRdb to 2020 to 2021). Concerning the study at large: Samples covering the acute and convalescent phases of COVID-19 were provided by collaborators in the United States, Italy and Spain. The prospective study material was composed of cDNA or gDNA derived from T cells, B-cell-depleted T cells, or PBMCs. Subjects who had been exposed to COVID-19, were actively infected with it, or had recovered from it provided the deeply sampled blood TCRbeta repertoires that made up the dataset. The repertoires were released in a freely available public database meant as a resource for research on the immune response to SARS-CoV-2. Samples were obtained from the ongoing ImmuneRACE study (first 160 participants) and from over 1,000 subjects provided by 6 global collaborators. The sample metadata nearly always contained a de-identified subject ID, COVID-19 status, age in years and sex. Where HLA class I and class II types were available, the types were taken from metadata supplied by the sample provider, not from assay-based typing.

Collaborating institutions collected whole blood in K2EDTA tubes following their own protocols. For TCRbeta analysis, collaborator samples were shipped as frozen whole blood, as isolated PBMCs, or as DNA extracted from either sample type. TCRbeta CDR3 regions were amplified from genomic DNA by means of the immunoSEQ Assay, a bias-controlled multiplex PCR. The source study handled its data this way. The number of nucleated cells in each sample was estimated from the amplification of reference gene primers within the assay. To quantify the absolute abundance of each unique TCRbeta CDR3 rearrangement, sequence reads were collapsed and filtered. For each sample, productive Simpson clonality was calculated as the square root of Simpson's diversity index across productive rearrangements. TCRdb stores this immuneACCESS table with in-frame sequences only. Part of the clones is absent; in the studies checked, under half of the shortfall reflects unresolved V genes, and no reason is known for the rest. V and J calls and clone size are as listed in that table; D and trimming were resolved from the DNA. The sample data list about 140,000 clones, and around 80% of these were observed just once. Of the sample, more than 3.5% is held by the ten largest clones.

Broad study findings and their caveats: How much clinical and demographic metadata was included differed by source and by participant, and the metadata was provided uncurated.

Worth noting for this clone: Its binding antigen is unknown. No much larger clonotype is one base removed from it; base qualities were not supplied.

The receptor's source is a woman of 80 years or more with active or convalescent COVID-19. Sequences were obtained from peripheral blood.

For the CDR3, the sequence is CASSSRSSYEQYF. The base sequence is TGTGCCAGCAGCTCCCGTTCCTCCTACGAGCAGTACTTC. The V gene is TRBV7-6 and the J gene is TRBJ2-7, with the D gene not clear enough to name. The CDR3 runs 13 amino acids, cysteine and phenylalanine included. Only CDR3 DNA is held: 39 bases, read in frame from base 1. For CDR1 and CDR2, the germline V gene lists SGHVS and FNYEAQ. V is cut by 4 bases and J by 0 bases, and the space between the germline ends is 7 bases.